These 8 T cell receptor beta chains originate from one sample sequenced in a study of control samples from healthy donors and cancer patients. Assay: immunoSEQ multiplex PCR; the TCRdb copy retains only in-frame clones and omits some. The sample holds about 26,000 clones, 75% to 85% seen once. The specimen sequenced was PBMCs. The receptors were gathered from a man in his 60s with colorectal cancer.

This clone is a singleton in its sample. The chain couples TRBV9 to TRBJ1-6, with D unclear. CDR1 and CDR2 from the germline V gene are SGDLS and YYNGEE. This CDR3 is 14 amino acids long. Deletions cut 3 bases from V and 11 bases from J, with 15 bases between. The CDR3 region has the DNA TGTGCCAGCAGCGCCAACCCGGGCCAAACACCCCTCCACTTT. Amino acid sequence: CASSANPGQTPLHF.

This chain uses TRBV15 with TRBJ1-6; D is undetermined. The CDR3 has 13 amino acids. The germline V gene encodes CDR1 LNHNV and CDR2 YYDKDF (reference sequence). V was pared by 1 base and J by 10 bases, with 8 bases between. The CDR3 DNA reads TGTGCCACCAGCAGAGGGGTGGGATCACCCCTCCACTTT. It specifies CATSRGVGSPLHF.

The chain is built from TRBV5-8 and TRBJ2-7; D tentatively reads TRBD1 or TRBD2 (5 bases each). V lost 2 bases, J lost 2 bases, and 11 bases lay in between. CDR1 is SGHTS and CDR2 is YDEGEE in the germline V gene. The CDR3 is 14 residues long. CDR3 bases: TGTGCCAGCAGCTTAACCGGGGCCGCCTACGAGCAGTACTTC. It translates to CASSLTGAAYEQYF. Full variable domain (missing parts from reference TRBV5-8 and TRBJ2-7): EAGVTQSPTHLIKTRGQQATLRCSPISGHTSVYWYQQALGLGLQFLLWYDEGEERNRGNFPPRFSGRQFPNYSSELNVNALELEDSALYLCASSLTGAAYEQYFGPGTRLTVT.

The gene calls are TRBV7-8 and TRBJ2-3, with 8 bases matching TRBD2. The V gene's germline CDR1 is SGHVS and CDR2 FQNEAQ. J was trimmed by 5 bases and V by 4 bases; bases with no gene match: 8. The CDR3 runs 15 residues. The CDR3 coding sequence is TGTGCCAGCAGCTATAGCGGGGTGACAAGAGATACGCAGTATTTT. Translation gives CASSYSGVTRDTQYF.

The CDR3 DNA follows: TGTGCCAGCACCGACAGGGTAGGCATTCAGTACTTC. Translating it yields CASTDRVGIQYF. The chain is built from TRBV12-3 or TRBV12-4 and TRBJ2-4, with 7 bases fitting TRBD1. After removal of 7 bases from V and 9 bases from J, the junction contained 6 bases not matched to a gene. This CDR3 comprises 12 residues.

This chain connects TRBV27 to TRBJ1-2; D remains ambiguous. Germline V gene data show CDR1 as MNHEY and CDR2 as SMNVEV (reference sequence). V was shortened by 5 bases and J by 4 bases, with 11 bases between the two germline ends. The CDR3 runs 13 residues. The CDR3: CASSPNTPYGYTF. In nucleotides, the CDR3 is TGTGCCAGCAGTCCTAACACTCCCTATGGCTACACCTTC.

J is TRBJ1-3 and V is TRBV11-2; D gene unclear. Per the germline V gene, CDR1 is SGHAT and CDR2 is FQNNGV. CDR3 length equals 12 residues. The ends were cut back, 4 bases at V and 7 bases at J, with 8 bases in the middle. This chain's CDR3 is CASSSPSNTIYF. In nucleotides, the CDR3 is TGTGCCAGCAGCTCCCCATCCAACACCATATATTTT.

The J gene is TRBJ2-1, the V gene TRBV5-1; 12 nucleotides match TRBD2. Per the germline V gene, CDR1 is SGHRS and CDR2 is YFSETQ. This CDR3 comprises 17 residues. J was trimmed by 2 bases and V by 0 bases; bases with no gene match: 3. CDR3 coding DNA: TGCGCCAGCAGCTTGGCCCCTAGCGGGGGGGCCTACAATGAGCAGTTCTTC. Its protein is CASSLAPSGGAYNEQFF.